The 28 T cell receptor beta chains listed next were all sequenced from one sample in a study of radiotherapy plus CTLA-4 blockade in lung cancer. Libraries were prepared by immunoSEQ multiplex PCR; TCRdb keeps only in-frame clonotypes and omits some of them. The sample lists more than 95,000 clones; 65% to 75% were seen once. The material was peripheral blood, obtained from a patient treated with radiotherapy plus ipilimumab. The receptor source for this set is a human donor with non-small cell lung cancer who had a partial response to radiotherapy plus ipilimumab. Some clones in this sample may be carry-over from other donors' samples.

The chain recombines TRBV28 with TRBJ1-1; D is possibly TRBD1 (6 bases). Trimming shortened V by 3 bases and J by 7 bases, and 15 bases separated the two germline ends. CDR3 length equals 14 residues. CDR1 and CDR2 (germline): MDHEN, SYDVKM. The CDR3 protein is CASSFGQPLSEAFF. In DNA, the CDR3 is TGTGCCAGCAGTTTCGGACAGCCGTTGAGTGAAGCTTTCTTT.

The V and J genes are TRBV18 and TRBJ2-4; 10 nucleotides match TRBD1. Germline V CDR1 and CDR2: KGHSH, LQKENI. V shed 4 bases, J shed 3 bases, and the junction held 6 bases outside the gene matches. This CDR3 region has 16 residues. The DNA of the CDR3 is TGTGCCAGCTCACGGACAGGGGGTGAGGACAAAAACATTCAGTACTTC. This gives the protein CASSRTGGEDKNIQYF.

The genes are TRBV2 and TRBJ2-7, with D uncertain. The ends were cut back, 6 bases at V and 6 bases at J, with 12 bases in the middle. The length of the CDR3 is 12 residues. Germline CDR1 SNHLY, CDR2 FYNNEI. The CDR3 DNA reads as TGTGCCAGCAGGGGCCCCAACGTCGAGCAGTACTTC. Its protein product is CASRGPNVEQYF.

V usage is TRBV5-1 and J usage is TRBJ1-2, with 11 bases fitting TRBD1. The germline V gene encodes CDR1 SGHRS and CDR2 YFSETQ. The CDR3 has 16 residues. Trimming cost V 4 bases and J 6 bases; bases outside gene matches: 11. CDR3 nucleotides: TGCGCCAGCAGCCCAGGGACAGGGGGAGTGATGGATGGCTACACCTTC. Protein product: CASSPGTGGVMDGYTF.

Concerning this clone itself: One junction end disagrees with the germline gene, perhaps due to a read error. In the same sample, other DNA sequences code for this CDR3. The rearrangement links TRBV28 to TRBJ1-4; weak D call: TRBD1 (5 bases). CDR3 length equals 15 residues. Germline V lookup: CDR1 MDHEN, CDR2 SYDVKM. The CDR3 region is CASSMGGATNEKLFF. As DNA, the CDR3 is TGTGCTAGCAGCATGGGGGGAGCAACTAATGAAAAACTGTTTTTT.

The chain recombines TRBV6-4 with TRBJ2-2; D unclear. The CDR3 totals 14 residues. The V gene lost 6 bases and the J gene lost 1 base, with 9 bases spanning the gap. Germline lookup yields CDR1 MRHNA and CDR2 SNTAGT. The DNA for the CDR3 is TGTGCCAGCAGACTCTTTCAGAACACCGGGGAGCTGTTTTTT. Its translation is CASRLFQNTGELFF.

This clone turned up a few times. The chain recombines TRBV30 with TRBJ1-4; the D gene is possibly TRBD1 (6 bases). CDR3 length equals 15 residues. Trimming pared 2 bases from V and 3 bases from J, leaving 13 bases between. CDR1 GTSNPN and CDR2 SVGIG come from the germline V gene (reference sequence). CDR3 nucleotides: TGTGCCTGGAGTCTACAGGGAAAGGCTAATGAAAAACTGTTTTTT. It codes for CAWSLQGKANEKLFF.

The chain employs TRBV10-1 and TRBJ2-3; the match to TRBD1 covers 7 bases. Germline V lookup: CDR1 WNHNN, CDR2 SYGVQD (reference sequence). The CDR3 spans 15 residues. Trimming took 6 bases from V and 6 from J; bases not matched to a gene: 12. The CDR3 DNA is TGCGCCAGCAGCCCACGGACAGGAGTCTTCGATACGCAGTATTTT. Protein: CASSPRTGVFDTQYF.

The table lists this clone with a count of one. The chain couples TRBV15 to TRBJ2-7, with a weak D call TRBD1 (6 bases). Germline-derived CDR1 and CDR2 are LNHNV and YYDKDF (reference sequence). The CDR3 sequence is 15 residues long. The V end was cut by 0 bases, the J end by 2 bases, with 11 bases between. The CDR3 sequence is CATSRDLNRAYEQYF. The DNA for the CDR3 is TGTGCCACCAGCAGAGATCTTAACAGGGCCTACGAGCAGTACTTC.

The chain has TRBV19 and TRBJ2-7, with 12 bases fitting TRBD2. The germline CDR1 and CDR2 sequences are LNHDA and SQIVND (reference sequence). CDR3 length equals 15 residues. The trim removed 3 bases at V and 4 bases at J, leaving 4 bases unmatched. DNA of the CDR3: TGTGCCAGTAGTATCCGGACTAGCGGGGATTACGAGCAGTACTTC. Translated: CASSIRTSGDYEQYF.

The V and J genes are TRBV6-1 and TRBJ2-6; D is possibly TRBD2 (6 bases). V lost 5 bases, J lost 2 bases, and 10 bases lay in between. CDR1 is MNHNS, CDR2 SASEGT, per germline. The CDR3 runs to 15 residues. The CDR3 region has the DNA TGTGCCAGCAGTCATGGCGGGGCTGGGGCCAACGTCCTGACTTTC. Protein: CASSHGGAGANVLTF.

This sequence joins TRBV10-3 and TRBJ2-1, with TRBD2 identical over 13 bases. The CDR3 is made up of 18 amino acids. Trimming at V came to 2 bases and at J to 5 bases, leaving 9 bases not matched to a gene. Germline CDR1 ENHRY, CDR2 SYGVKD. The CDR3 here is CAISEDFVGTSGNNEQFF. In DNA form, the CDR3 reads TGTGCCATCAGTGAGGACTTTGTGGGGACTAGCGGGAACAATGAGCAGTTCTTC.

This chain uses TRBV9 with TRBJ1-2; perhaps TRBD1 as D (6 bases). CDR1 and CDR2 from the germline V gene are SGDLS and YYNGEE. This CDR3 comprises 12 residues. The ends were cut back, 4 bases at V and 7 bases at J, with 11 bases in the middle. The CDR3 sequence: CASSIQGFGYTF. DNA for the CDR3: TGTGCCAGCAGCATACAGGGTTTTGGCTACACCTTC.

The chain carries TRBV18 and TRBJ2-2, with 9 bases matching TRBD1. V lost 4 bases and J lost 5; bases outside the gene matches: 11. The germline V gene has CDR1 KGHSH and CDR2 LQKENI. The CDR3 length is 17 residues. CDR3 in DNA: TGTGCCAGCTCACTTACCGGGACAGGGTCGAGAACCGGGGAGCTGTTTTTT. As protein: CASSLTGTGSRTGELFF.

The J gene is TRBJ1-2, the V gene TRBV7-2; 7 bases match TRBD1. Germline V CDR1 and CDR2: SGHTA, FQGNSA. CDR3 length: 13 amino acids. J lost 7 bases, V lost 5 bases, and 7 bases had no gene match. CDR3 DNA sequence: TGTGCCAGCAGCACCGGGAACAGGGGTGGCTACACCTTC. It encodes CASSTGNRGGYTF.

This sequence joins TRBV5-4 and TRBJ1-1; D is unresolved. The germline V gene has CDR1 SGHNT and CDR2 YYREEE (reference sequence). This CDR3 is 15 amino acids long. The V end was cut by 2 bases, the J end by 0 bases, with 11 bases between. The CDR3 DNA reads TGTGCCAGCAGCTTTTCAACGGCGGTGAACACTGAAGCTTTCTTT. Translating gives CASSFSTAVNTEAFF.

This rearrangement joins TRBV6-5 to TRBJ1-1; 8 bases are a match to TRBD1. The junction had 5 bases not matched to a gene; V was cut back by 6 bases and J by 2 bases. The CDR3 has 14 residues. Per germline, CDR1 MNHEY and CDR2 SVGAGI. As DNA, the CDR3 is TGTGCCAGCAGGGGAACAGGGGGAAACACTGAAGCTTTCTTT. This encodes CASRGTGGNTEAFF.

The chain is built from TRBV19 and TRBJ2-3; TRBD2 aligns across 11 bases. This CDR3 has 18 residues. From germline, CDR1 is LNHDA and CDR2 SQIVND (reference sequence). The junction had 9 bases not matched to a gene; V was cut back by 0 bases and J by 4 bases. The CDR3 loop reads CASSIDLLAGGRADTQYF. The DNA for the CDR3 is TGTGCCAGTAGTATAGATTTGCTAGCGGGGGGTCGCGCAGATACGCAGTATTTT.

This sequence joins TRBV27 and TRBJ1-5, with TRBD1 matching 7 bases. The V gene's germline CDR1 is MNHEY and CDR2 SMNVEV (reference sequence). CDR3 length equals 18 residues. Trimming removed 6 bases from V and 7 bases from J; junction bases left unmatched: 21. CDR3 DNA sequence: TGTGCCAGCAGCCTGGTAGGGGGCACTTGGGGGGAGTTACAGCCCCAGCATTTT. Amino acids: CASSLVGGTWGELQPQHF.

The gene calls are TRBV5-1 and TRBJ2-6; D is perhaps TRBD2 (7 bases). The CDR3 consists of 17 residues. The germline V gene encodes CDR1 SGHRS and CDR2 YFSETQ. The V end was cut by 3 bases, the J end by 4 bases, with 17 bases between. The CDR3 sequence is CASSWTGGAQGANVLTF. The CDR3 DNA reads TGCGCCAGCAGCTGGACGGGGGGCGCGCAAGGGGCCAACGTCCTGACTTTC. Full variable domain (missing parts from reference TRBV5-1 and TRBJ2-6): KAGVTQTPRYLIKTRGQQVTLSCSPISGHRSVSWYQQTPGQGLQFLFEYFSETQRNKGNFPGRFSGRQFSNSRSEMNVSTLELGDSALYLCASSWTGGAQGANVLTFGAGSRLTVL.

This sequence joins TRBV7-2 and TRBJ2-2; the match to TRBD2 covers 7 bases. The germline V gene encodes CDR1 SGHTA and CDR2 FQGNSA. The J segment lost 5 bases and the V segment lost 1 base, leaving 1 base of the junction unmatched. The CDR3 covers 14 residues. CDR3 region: CASSLDGGTGELFF. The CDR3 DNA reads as TGTGCCAGCAGCTTAGACGGGGGGACCGGGGAGCTGTTTTTT. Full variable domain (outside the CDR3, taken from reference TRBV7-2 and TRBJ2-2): GAGVSQSPSNKVTEKGKDVELRCDPISGHTALYWYRQSLGQGLEFLIYFQGNSAPDKSGLPSDRFSAERTGGSVSTLTIQRTQQEDSAVYLCASSLDGGTGELFFGEGSRLTVL.

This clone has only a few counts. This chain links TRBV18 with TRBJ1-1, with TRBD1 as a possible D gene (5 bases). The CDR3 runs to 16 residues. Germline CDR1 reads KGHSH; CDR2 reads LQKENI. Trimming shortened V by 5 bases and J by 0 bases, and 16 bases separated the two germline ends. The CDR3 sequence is CASSGLTALLNTEAFF. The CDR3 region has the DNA TGTGCCAGCTCAGGTCTGACAGCTCTATTGAACACTGAAGCTTTCTTT.

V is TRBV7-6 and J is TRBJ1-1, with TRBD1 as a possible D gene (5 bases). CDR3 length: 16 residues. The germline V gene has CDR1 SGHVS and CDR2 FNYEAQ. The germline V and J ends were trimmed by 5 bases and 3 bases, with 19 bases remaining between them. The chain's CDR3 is CASSPNRAGRDTEAFF. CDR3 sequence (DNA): TGTGCCAGCAGCCCGAATAGGGCAGGGAGGGACACTGAAGCTTTCTTT.

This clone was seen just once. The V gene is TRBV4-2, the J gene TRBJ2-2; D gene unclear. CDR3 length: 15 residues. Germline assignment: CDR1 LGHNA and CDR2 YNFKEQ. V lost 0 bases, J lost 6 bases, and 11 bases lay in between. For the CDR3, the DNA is TGTGCCAGCAGCCAAGATCCCCTGTTTTCCGGGGAGCTGTTTTTT. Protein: CASSQDPLFSGELFF.

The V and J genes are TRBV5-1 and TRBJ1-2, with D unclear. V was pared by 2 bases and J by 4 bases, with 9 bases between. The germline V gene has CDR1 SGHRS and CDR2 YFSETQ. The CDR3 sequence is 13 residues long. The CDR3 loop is CASSLDSGYGYTF. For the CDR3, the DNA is TGCGCCAGCAGCTTAGATAGTGGCTATGGCTACACCTTC.

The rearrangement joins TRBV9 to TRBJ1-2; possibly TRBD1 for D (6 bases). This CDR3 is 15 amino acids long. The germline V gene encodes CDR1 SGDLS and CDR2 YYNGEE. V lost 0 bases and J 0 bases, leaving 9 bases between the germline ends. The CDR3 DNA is TGTGCCAGCAGCGTAGGACAGGAGGCTAACTATGGCTACACCTTC. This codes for CASSVGQEANYGYTF.

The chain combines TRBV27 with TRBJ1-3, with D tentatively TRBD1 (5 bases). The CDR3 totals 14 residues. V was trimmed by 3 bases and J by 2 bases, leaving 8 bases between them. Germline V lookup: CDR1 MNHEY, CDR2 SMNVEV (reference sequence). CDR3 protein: CASSLRGAGNTIYF. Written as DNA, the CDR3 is TGTGCCAGCAGTTTGCGGGGGGCTGGAAACACCATATATTTT.

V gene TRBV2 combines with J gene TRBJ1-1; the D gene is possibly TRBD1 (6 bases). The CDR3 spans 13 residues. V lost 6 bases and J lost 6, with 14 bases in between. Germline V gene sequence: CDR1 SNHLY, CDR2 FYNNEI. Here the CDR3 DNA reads TGTGCCAGCAGCTACACAGGGATCGCTGAAGCTTTCTTT. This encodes CASSYTGIAEAFF.